The clone carrying this T cell receptor (beta chain) occurred a few times. As yet, its antigen is unknown. CDR3 length: 14 residues. Germline CDR1 is MNHEY and CDR2 is SMNVEV (reference sequence). The ends were cut back, 5 bases at V and 6 bases at J, with 13 bases in the middle. Donors consisted of healthy bone marrow donors. At the time of sampling, donors were nominally healthy, though unrecorded immune exposures were likely. PCR was performed using 60 Vbeta and 13 Jbeta primers. The protocol was immunoSEQ multiplex PCR, while the TCRdb copy is restricted to in-frame clones and leaves out a portion. The data contain 200,000 to 250,000 clones, around 80% of them singletons. The data are from a study of cytomegalovirus exposure and HLA in healthy donors. General observations from the study: Analysis was carried out at a later point, and it linked a missense DCLRE1C variant to TCR beta V- and J-gene trimming.

The V and J genes are TRBV27 and TRBJ2-2; maybe TRBD1 (5 bases). The TCR was taken from a boy aged 10-17 years in good health and CMV-seronegative. Sequencing was done on a sample of PBMCs. The CDR3 DNA is TGTGCCAGCAGTCACGACAGAGGCGCCGGGGAGCTGTTTTTT. Protein sequence: CASSHDRGAGELFF.